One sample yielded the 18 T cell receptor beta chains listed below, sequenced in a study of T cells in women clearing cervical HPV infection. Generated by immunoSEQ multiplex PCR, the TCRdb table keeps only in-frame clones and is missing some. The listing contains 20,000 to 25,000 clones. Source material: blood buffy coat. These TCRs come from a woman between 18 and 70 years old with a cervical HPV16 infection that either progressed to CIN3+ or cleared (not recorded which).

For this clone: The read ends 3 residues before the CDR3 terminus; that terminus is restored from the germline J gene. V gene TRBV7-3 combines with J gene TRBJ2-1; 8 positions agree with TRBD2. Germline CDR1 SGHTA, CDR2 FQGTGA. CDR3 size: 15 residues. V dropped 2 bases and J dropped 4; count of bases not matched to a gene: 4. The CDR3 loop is CASSLGAGVYNEQFF. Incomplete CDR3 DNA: TGTGCCAGCAGCTTAGGAGCGGGAGTGTACAATGAG.

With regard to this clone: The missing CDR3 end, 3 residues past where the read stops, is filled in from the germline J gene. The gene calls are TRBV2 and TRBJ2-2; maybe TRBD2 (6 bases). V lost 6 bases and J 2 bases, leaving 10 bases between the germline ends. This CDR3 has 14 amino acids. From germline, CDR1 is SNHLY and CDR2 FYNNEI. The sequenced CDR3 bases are TGTGCCAGCAGGATGGACTACAACACCGGGGAG. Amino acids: CASRMDYNTGE. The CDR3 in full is CASRMDYNTGELFF. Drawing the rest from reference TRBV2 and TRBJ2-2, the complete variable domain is EPEVTQTPSHQVTQMGQEVILRCVPISNHLYFYWYRQILGQKVEFLVSFYNNEISEKSEIFDDQFSVERPDGSNFTLKIRSTKLEDSAMYFCASRMDYNTGELFFGEGSRLTVL.

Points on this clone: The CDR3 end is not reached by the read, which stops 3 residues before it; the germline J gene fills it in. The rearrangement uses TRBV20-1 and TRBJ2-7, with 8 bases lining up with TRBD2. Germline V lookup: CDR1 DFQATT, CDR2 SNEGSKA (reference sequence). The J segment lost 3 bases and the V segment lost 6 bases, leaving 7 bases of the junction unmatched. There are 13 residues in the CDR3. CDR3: CSAPSGRLYEQYF. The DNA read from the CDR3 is TGCAGTGCACCAAGCGGGAGACTCTACGAG.

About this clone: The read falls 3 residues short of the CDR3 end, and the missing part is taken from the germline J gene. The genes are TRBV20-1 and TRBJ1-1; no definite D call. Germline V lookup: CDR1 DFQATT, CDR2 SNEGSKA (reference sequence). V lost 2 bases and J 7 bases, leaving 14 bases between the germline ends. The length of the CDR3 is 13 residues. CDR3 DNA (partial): TGCAGTGCTAGAAGGCCGGGGTTTAGTGAA. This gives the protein CSARRPGFSE. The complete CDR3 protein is CSARRPGFSEAFF.

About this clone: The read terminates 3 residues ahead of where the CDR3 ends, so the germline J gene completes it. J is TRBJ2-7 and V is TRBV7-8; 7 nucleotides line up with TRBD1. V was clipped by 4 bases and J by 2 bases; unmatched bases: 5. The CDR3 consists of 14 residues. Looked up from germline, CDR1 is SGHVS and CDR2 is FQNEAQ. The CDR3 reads CASSSDRVPYEQYF. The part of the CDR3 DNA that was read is TGTGCCAGCAGCTCAGACAGGGTCCCCTACGAG.

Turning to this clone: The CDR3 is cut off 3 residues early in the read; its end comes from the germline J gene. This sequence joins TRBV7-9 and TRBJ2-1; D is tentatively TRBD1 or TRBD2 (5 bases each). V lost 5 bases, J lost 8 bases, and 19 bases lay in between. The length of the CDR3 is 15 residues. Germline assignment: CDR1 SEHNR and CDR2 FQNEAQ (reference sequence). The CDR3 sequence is CASSPPGSRGYEQFF. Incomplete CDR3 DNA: TGTGCCAGCAGCCCTCCAGGGTCCCGAGGGTATGAG.

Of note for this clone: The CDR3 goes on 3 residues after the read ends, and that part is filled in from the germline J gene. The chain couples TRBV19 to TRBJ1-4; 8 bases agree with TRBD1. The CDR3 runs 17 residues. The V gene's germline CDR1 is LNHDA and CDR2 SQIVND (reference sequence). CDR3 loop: CASRLLRTGPGANVLFF. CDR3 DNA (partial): TGTGCCAGTAGATTACTCCGGACAGGGCCTGGGGCCAACGTA.

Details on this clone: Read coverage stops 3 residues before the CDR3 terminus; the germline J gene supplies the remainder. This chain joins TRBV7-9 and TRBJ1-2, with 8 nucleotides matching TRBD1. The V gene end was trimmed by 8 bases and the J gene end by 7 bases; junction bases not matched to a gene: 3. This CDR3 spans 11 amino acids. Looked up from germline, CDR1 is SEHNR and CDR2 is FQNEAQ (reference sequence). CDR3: CASGRGLGYTF. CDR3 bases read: TGTGCCAGCGGCAGGGGGCTTGGC.

The part of the CDR3 DNA that was read is TGTGCCAGCAGCGCCGGACAGAACAATGAAAAG. Translation gives CASSAGQNNEK. The whole CDR3 is CASSAGQNNEKLFF. The V gene is TRBV13, the J gene TRBJ2-2; D possibly corresponds to TRBD1 (6 bases). The read ends 3 residues before the CDR3 terminus; that terminus is restored from the germline J gene. Per germline, CDR1 PRHDT and CDR2 FYEKMQ (reference sequence). This CDR3 has 14 amino acids. The complete variable domain, with remaining parts taken from reference TRBV13 and TRBJ2-2, reads AAGVIQSPRHLIKEKRETATLKCYPIPRHDTVYWYQQGPGQDPQFLISFYEKMQSDKGSIPDRFSAQQFSDYHSELNMSSLELGDSALYFCASSAGQNNEKLFFGEGSRLTVL.

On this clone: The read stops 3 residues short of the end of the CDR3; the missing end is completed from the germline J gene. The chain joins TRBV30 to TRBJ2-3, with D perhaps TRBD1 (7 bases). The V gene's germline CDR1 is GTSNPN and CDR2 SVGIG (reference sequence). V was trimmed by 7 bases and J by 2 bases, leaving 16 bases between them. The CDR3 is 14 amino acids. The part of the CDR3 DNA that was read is TGTGCCTCAGGGGGGCAGGGATTCACAGATACG. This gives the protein CASGGQGFTDT. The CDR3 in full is CASGGQGFTDTQYF. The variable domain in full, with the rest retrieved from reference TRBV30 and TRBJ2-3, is SQTIHQWPATLVQPVGSPLSLECTVEGTSNPNLYWYRQAAGRGLQLLFYSVGIGQISSEVPQNLSASRPQDRQFILSSKKLLLSDSGFYLCASGGQGFTDTQYFGPGTRLTVL.

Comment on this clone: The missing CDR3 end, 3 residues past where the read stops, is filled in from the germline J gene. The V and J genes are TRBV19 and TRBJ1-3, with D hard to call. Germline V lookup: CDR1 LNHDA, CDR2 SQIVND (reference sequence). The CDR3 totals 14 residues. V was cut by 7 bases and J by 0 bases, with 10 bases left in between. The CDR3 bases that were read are TGTGCCAGTAAAGGTGTTAACTCTGGAAACACC. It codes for CASKGVNSGNT. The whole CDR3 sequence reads CASKGVNSGNTIYF.

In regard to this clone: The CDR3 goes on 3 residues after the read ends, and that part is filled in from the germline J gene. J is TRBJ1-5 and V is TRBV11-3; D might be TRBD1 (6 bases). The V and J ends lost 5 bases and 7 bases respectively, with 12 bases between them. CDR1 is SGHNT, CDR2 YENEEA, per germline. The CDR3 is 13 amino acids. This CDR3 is CASSPRGGQPQHF. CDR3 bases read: TGTGCCAGCAGCCCTAGGGGGGGACAGCCC.

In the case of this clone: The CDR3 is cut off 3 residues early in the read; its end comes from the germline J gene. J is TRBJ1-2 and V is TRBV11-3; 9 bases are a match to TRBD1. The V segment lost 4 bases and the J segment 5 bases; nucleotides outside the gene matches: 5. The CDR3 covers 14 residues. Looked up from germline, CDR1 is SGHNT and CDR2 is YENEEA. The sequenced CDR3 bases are TGTGCCAGCAGCTGGGACAGGGTTGGGTATGGC. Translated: CASSWDRVGYG. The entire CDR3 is CASSWDRVGYGYTF.

The DNA read from the CDR3 is TGTGCCAGTAGACTCCTAATGGCGCTGCTAGCGGAACCCGTCTACGAC. The encoded protein is CASRLLMALLAEPVYD. The full-length CDR3 reads as CASRLLMALLAEPVYDYTF. The V and J genes are TRBV19 and TRBJ1-2; D call uncertain. The read ends 3 residues before the CDR3 terminus; that terminus is restored from the germline J gene. CDR3 length: 19 residues. The V gene's germline CDR1 is LNHDA and CDR2 SQIVND (reference sequence). Full variable domain (outside the CDR3, taken from reference TRBV19 and TRBJ1-2): DGGITQSPKYLFRKEGQNVTLSCEQNLNHDAMYWYRQDPGQGLRLIYYSQIVNDFQKGDIAEGYSVSREKKESFPLTVTSAQKNPTAFYLCASRLLMALLAEPVYDYTFGSGTRLTVV.

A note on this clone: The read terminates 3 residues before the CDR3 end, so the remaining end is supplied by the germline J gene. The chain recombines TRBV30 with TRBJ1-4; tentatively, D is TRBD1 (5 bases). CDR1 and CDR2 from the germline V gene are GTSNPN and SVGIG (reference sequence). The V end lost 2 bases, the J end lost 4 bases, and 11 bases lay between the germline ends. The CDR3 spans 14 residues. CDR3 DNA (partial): TGTGCCTGGAGTTCCAACAGGAATAATGAAAAA. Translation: CAWSSNRNNEK. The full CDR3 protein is CAWSSNRNNEKLFF.

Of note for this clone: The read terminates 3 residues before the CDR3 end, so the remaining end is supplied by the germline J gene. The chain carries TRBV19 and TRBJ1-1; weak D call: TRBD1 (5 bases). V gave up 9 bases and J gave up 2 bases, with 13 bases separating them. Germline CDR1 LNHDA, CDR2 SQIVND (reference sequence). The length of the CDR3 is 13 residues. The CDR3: CASRQHQNTEAFF. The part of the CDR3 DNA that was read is TGTGCCAGCCGACAGCACCAAAACACTGAA. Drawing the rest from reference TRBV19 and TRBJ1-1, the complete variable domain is DGGITQSPKYLFRKEGQNVTLSCEQNLNHDAMYWYRQDPGQGLRLIYYSQIVNDFQKGDIAEGYSVSREKKESFPLTVTSAQKNPTAFYLCASRQHQNTEAFFGQGTRLTVV.

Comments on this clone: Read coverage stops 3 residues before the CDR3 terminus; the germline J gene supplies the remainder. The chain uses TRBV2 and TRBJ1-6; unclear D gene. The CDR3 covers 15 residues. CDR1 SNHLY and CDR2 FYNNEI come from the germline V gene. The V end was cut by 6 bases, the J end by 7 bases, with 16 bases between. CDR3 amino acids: CASSPERGGNSPLHF. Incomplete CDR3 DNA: TGTGCCAGCAGCCCGGAACGGGGTGGGAATTCACCC.

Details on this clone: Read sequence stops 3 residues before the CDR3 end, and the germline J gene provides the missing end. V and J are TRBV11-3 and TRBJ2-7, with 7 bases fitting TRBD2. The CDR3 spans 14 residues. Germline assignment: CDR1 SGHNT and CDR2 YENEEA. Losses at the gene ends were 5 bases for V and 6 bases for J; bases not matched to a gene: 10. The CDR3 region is CASSPRITGGEQYF. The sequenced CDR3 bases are TGTGCCAGCAGCCCTCGGATAACGGGGGGCGAG. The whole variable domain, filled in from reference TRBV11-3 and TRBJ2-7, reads EAGVVQSPRYKIIEKKQPVAFWCNPISGHNTLYWYLQNLGQGPELLIRYENEEAVDDSQLPKDRFSAERLKGVDSTLKIQPAELGDSAVYLCASSPRITGGEQYFGPGTRLTVT.